This T cell receptor beta chain was documented in a study of circulating CD8 cells and anti-PD-1 response in melanoma. Study information: Responders had complete or partial responses; non-responders had stable or progressive disease. Study-wide results and limits: Expanded sorted subsets were checked for tumor reactivity using peptides.

Four subsets defined by PD-1 and/or TIGIT were sorted from live CD3+CD8+TCRalphabeta+ cells. This clonotype has a handful of counts. Its antigen is undetermined. Using around 16 ng of total RNA, TCR libraries were made with the QIAseq Immune Repertoire TCR panel. TCRdb analysed the reads with MiXCR anew, one entry per CDR3 protein. The repertoire consists of about 970 distinct CDR3 sequences, with about 8.2% occurring once and the leading ten covering roughly 6%. The length of the CDR3 is 9 residues. Germline lookup yields CDR1 LNHDA and CDR2 SQIVND (reference sequence). V dropped 9 bases and J dropped 5 bases, with 4 bases sitting between them.

The source material was CD8+ T cells from PBMCs, sampled at baseline or after one month of anti-PD-1 therapy (not recorded which). The rearrangement links TRBV19 to TRBJ1-1; D unresolved. This clonotype originated in a human donor with melanoma. The CDR3 DNA follows: TGTGCCAGCGGGACTGAAGCTTTCTTT. It is translated as CASGTEAFF.